This T cell receptor beta chain is drawn from a study of T cells after yellow fever vaccination. General study points: It was the secondary response that reached its peak faster, day 5 versus 15, but it was weaker. Repertoires sorted by FACS could include abundant clonotypes that are contaminants from the bulk population.

It was through 5'RACE template switching that TCR cDNA was made, with a universal primer site and UMIs added. TCRdb independently ran MiXCR on the 5' RACE reads; one entry per CDR3 protein. The sample consists of approximately 85,000 distinct CDR3 sequences, 13% of them appearing once. The CDR3 contains 14 residues. V was trimmed by 0 bases and J by 2 bases, leaving 7 bases between them. Germline V lookup: CDR1 MNHEY, CDR2 SVGAGI. This clonotype turned up a few times. This chain uses TRBV6-5 with TRBJ1-1; D gene uncertain. Here the sequenced sample was CD8+ T cells not binding an NS4B(214-222) dextramer, sorted from PBMCs, taken approximately 20 days after the first yellow fever vaccination. The receptor comes from a man between 18 and 29 years old who received the YFV17D yellow fever vaccine. CDR3 sequence (DNA): TGTGCCAGCAGTTACTCGACGGATAACACTGAAGCTTTCTTT. Encoded protein: CASSYSTDNTEAFF.